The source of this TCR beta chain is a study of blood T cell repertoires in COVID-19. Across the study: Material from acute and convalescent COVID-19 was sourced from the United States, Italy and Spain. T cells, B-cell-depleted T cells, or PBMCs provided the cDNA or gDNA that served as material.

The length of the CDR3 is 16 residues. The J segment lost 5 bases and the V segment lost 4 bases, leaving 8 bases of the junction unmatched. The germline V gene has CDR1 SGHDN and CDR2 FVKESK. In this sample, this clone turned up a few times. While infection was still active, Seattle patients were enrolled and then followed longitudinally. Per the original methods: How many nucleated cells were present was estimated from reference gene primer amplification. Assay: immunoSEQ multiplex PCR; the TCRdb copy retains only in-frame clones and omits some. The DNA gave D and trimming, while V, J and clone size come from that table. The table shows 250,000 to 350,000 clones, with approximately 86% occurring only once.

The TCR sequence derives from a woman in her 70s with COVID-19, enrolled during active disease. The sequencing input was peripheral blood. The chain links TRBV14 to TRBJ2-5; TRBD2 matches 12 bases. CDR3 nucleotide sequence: TGTGCCAGCAGCCGACCTAGCGGGGGGGCGAGGGAGACCCAGTACTTC. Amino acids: CASSRPSGGARETQYF.